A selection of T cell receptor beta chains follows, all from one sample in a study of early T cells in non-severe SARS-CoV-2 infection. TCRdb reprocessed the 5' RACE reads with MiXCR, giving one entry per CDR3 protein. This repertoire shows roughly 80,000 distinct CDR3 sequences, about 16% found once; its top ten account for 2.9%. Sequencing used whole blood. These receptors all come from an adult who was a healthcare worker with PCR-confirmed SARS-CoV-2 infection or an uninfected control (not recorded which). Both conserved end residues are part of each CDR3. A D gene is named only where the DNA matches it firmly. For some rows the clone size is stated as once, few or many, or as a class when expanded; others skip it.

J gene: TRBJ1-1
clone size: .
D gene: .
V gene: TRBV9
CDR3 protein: CASSPSGGLFTEAFF
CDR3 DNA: TGTGCCAGCAGCCCGAGCGGGGGGCTATTCACTGAAGCTTTCTTT

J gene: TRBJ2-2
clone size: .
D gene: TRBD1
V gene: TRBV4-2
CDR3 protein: CASSQGGTGARGELFF
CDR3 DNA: TGTGCCAGCAGCCAAGGAGGGACAGGCGCCCGAGGGGAGCTGTTTTTT

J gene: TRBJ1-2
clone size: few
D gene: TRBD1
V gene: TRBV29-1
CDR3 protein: CSVEGTVGGYTF
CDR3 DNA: TGCAGCGTTGAGGGGACAGTTGGAGGCTACACCTTC

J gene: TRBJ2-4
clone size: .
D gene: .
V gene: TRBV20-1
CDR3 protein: CSGYRNIQYF
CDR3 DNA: TGCAGTGGTTATCGAAACATTCAGTACTTC

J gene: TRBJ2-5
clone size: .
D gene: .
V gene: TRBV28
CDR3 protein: CASSLFGGQETQYF
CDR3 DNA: TGTGCCAGCAGTTTATTCGGGGGGCAGGAGACCCAGTACTTC

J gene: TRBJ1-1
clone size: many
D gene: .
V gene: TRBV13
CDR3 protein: CASSLYRLNTEAFF
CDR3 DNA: TGTGCCAGCAGCTTATACAGACTGAACACTGAAGCTTTCTTT

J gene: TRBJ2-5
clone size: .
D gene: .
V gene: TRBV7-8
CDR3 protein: CASSLSGNQETQYF
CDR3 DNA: TGTGCCAGCAGCTTATCGGGAAACCAAGAGACCCAGTACTTC

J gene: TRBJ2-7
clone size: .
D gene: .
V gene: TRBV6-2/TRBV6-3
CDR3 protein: CASSTGLHREQYF
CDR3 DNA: TGTGCCAGCAGTACAGGCCTCCATCGCGAGCAGTACTTC

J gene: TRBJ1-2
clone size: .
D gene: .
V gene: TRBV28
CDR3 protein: CASSAPYGYTF
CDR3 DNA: TGTGCCAGCAGTGCCCCATATGGCTACACCTTC

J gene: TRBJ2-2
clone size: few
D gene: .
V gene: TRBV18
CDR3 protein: CASSPLFAPDTGELFF
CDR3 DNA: TGTGCCAGCTCACCACTCTTCGCCCCCGACACCGGGGAGCTGTTTTTT

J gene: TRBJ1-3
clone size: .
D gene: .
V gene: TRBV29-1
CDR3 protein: CSVTGPGNTIYF
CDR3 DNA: TGCAGCGTCACGGGACCTGGAAACACCATATATTTT

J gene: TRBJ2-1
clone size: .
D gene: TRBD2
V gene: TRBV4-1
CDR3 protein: CASSQPLAGAEGEQFF
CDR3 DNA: TGCGCCAGCAGCCAACCACTAGCGGGGGCCGAGGGGGAGCAGTTCTTC

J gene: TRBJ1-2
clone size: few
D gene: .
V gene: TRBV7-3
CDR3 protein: CASSQYPGEGSYGYTF
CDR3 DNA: TGTGCCAGCAGCCAATACCCAGGGGAAGGGTCCTATGGCTACACCTTC

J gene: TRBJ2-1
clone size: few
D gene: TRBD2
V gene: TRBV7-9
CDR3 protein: CASSLGLGLADNEQFF
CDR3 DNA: TGTGCCAGCAGCTTAGGATTGGGACTAGCGGATAATGAGCAGTTCTTC

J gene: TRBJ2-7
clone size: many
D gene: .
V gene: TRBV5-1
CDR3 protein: CASSSQGGRSYEQYF
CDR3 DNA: TGCGCCAGCAGCTCTCAGGGGGGAAGGTCCTACGAGCAGTACTTC

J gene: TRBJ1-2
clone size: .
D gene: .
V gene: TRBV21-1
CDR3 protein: CASSLKDEYRVENGYTF
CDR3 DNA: TGTGCCAGCAGCCTTAAAGACGAATACAGGGTCGAAAATGGCTACACCTTC

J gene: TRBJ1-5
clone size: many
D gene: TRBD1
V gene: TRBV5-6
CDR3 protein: CASSSQGVNNQPQHF
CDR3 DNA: TGTGCCAGCAGCTCACAGGGGGTCAACAATCAGCCCCAGCATTTT

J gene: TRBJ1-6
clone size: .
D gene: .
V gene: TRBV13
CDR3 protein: CASSLGPLGPPLHF
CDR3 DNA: TGTGCCAGCAGCCTGGGACCGCTAGGACCACCCCTCCACTTT

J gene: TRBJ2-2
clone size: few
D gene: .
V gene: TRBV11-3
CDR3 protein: CASGRGGAGELFF
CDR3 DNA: TGTGCCAGCGGTAGAGGGGGAGCCGGGGAGCTGTTTTTT

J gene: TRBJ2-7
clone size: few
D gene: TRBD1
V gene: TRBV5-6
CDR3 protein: CASSWDSSTYEQYF
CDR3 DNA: TGTGCCAGCAGCTGGGACAGTTCTACCTACGAGCAGTACTTC

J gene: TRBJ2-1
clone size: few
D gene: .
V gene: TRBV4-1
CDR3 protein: CASSQDSPPYNEQFF
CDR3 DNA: TGCGCCAGCAGCCAAGATAGCCCTCCCTACAATGAGCAGTTCTTC

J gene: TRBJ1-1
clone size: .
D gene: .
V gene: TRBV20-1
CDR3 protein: CSPHEPTGKNTEAFF
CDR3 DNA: TGCAGTCCCCATGAGCCGACGGGGAAGAACACTGAAGCTTTCTTT

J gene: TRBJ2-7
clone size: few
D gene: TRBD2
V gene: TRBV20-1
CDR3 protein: CSVKGARLADSYEQYF
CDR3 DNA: TGCAGTGTCAAAGGGGCTAGGCTAGCGGATTCCTACGAGCAGTACTTC

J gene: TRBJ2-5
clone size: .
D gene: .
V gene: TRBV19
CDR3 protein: CASQSVAAETQYF
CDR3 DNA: TGTGCCAGTCAGTCAGTGGCAGCAGAGACCCAGTACTTC

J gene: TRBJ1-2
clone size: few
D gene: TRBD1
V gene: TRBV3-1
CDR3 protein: CASSPNQKSRDRNYGYTF
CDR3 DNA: TGTGCCAGCAGCCCGAACCAGAAAAGTCGGGACAGGAACTATGGCTACACCTTC

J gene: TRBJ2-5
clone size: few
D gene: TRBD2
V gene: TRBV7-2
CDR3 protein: CASSSPGRAPRETQYF
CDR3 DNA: TGTGCCAGCAGCTCCCCCGGGAGGGCCCCCCGAGAGACCCAGTACTTC

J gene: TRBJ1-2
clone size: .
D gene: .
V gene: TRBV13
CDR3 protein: CASSFRGGIYGYTF
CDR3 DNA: TGTGCCAGCAGCTTTCGAGGAGGAATCTATGGCTACACCTTC

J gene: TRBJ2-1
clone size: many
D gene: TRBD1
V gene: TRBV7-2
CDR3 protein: CASRGQSNEQFF
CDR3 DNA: TGTGCCAGCAGGGGACAGTCCAATGAGCAGTTCTTC

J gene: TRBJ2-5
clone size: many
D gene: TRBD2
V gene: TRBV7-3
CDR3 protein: CASSSGLTSETQYF
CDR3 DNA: TGTGCCAGCAGCTCGGGACTAACGTCGGAGACCCAGTACTTC

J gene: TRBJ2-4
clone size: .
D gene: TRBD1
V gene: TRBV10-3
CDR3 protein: CAISDGQGDIQYF
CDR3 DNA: TGTGCCATCAGTGACGGGCAGGGGGACATTCAGTACTTC

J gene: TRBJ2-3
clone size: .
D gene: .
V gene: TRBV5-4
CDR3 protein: CASSRSGGGPDTQYF
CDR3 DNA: TGTGCCAGCAGCCGTAGCGGAGGGGGCCCAGATACGCAGTATTTT

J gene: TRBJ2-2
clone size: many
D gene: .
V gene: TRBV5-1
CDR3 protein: CASSLDTGELFF
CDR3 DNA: TGTGCCAGCAGTTTAGACACCGGGGAGCTGTTTTTT